The 32 T cell receptor beta chains reported below all come from one sample, sequenced in a study of blood T cell repertoires in COVID-19. Data came from immunoSEQ multiplex PCR; TCRdb stores just in-frame clones and leaves some out. Seen here are a few hundred thousand clones, around 90% observed once, and the top ten hold around 5.8%. Sample: peripheral blood. These receptors were obtained from a woman aged 45-60 years with COVID-19, enrolled during active disease.

The V call is TRBV30, the J call TRBJ1-3, with D hard to call. V lost 5 bases and J 2 bases, leaving 10 bases between the germline ends. The germline V gene encodes CDR1 GTSNPN and CDR2 SVGIG (reference sequence). The CDR3 has 13 amino acids. CDR3 residues: CAWAGGTGNTIYF. The CDR3 DNA reads as TGTGCCTGGGCGGGTGGAACTGGAAACACCATATATTTT.

The CDR3 is CASSFTGGQPQHF. CDR3 sequence (DNA): TGTGCCAGCAGCTTTACAGGGGGTCAGCCCCAGCATTTT. The chain is built from TRBV5-5 and TRBJ1-5, with TRBD1 identical over 8 bases. This CDR3 comprises 13 residues. The V gene's germline CDR1 is SGHKS and CDR2 YYEKEE (reference sequence). J was trimmed by 6 bases and V by 2 bases; bases with no gene match: 1.

This clone was seen more than once but under ten times. This chain links TRBV7-9 with TRBJ2-6; D gene uncertain. The germline V and J ends were trimmed by 6 bases and 0 bases, with 15 bases remaining between them. CDR3 size: 17 residues. Per germline, CDR1 SEHNR and CDR2 FQNEAQ (reference sequence). CDR3 region: CASSLTESRSGANVLTF. CDR3 DNA: TGTGCCAGCAGTCTTACGGAGTCCCGCTCTGGGGCCAACGTCCTGACTTTC.

V and J are TRBV28 and TRBJ1-5, with TRBD1 as a possible D gene (5 bases). The germline CDR1 and CDR2 sequences are MDHEN and SYDVKM. V gave up 5 bases and J gave up 1 base, with 18 bases separating them. The CDR3 has 17 amino acids. In nucleotides, the CDR3 is TGTGCCAGCAGTACCGGCCCAACAGGAGCCAGCAATCAGCCCCAGCATTTT. Amino acid sequence: CASSTGPTGASNQPQHF.

CDR3 residues: CAISDPGQSSYEQYF. Written as DNA, the CDR3 is TGTGCCATCAGTGATCCGGGACAAAGCTCCTACGAGCAGTACTTC. This chain connects TRBV10-3 to TRBJ2-7; perhaps TRBD1 as D (6 bases). Germline assignment: CDR1 ENHRY and CDR2 SYGVKD. This CDR3 spans 15 amino acids. V gave up 3 bases and J gave up 0 bases, with 12 bases separating them.

This clone was found once. The rearrangement links TRBV15 to TRBJ2-7, with TRBD1 identical over 8 bases. The CDR3 spans 17 residues. CDR1 is LNHNV, CDR2 YYDKDF, per germline (reference sequence). Trimming took 0 bases from V and 5 from J; bases not matched to a gene: 12. CDR3 in amino acids: CATSRDSPRTGSHEQYF. Written as DNA, the CDR3 is TGTGCCACCAGCAGAGATTCCCCCCGGACAGGGTCCCACGAGCAGTACTTC.

There are a few counts of this clone. The chain employs TRBV20-1 and TRBJ2-1, with 9 bases matching TRBD2. The ends lost 6 bases at V and 5 bases at J; junction bases unmatched: 8. CDR1 and CDR2 from the germline V gene are DFQATT and SNEGSKA (reference sequence). This CDR3 contains 14 residues. CDR3 coding DNA: TGCAGTGCCAGTGGACTAGCGCTTCACAATGAGCAGTTCTTC. Translation gives CSASGLALHNEQFF.

The J gene is TRBJ1-2, the V gene TRBV4-1; 8 bases align to TRBD1. The ends lost 2 bases at V and 4 bases at J; junction bases unmatched: 6. This CDR3 is 15 amino acids long. Germline CDR1 MGHRA, CDR2 YSYEKL. This CDR3 is CASSQPRTGSYGYTF. CDR3 sequence (DNA): TGCGCCAGCAGCCAACCCCGGACAGGGAGCTATGGCTACACCTTC.

About this clone itself: At one boundary the junction diverges from the germline segment, which might be a read error. This chain joins TRBV7-7 and TRBJ2-1; 8 nucleotides match TRBD1. This CDR3 comprises 16 residues. Looked up from germline, CDR1 is SSHAT and CDR2 is FNYEAQ (reference sequence). Written as DNA, the CDR3 is TGTGCTAGCAGCTTAGAGGCGGACAGGGTACCATACGAGCAGTTCTTC. Its translation: CASSLEADRVPYEQFF.

This chain connects TRBV7-9 to TRBJ1-3, with TRBD1 identical over 10 bases. Germline CDR1 SEHNR, CDR2 FQNEAQ (reference sequence). The CDR3 covers 15 residues. V gave up 5 bases and J gave up 3 bases; unmatched junction bases: 4. The CDR3, as DNA: TGTGCCAGCAGCCAAGACAGGGGGCTTGGAAACACCATATATTTT. Its protein product is CASSQDRGLGNTIYF.

The chain couples TRBV5-4 to TRBJ2-5; TRBD1 matches at 8 bases. From germline, CDR1 is SGHNT and CDR2 YYREEE (reference sequence). The CDR3 has 14 residues. With V trimmed by 4 bases and J by 2 bases, 4 bases remained unmatched. Here the CDR3 DNA reads TGTGCCAGCAGCGGGGGACAGGAGCAAGAGACCCAGTACTTC. Encoded protein: CASSGGQEQETQYF.

This rearrangement joins TRBV29-1 to TRBJ1-2; no definite D call. The V end lost 0 bases, the J end lost 1 base, and 3 bases lay between the germline ends. This CDR3 comprises 12 residues. Germline V gene data show CDR1 as SQVTM and CDR2 as ANQGSEA. CDR3 amino acids: CSVEDSNYGYTF. CDR3 nucleotide sequence: TGCAGCGTTGAAGACAGTAACTATGGCTACACCTTC.

In this sample, this clone turned up a few times. The CDR3 DNA follows: TGTGCCAGCAGTTGGGACCAAGGGGGATCTAATGAAAAACTGTTTTTT. Amino acids: CASSWDQGGSNEKLFF. The chain has TRBV6-2 or TRBV6-3 and TRBJ1-4; a possible D gene is TRBD1 (6 bases). Per the germline V gene, CDR1 is MNHEY and CDR2 is SVGEGT. V lost 4 bases to trimming and J lost 3 bases, with 15 bases between them. The CDR3 length is 16 residues.

This chain links TRBV6-5 with TRBJ1-5, with D possibly matching TRBD1 (5 bases). V was trimmed by 4 bases and J by 3 bases, leaving 13 bases between them. There are 15 residues in the CDR3. Germline V CDR1 and CDR2: MNHEY, SVGAGI. CDR3 protein: CASSLLQGNNQPQHF. The DNA of the CDR3 is TGTGCCAGCAGTTTACTCCAGGGAAACAATCAGCCCCAGCATTTT.

The CDR3 region has the DNA TGTGCCAGCAGCTTGAAGGGGTGGGATACGCAGTATTTT. Translated: CASSLKGWDTQYF. The V call is TRBV7-2, the J call TRBJ2-3, with D possibly being TRBD1 (5 bases). CDR3 length: 13 amino acids. Trimming took off 3 bases at V and 6 bases at J, with 10 bases between the two ends. In germline, CDR1 is SGHTA, CDR2 FQGNSA.

This chain joins TRBV3-1 (or the pseudogene TRBV3-2) and TRBJ2-2, with 7 bases lining up with TRBD2. V dropped 4 bases and J dropped 0; count of bases not matched to a gene: 14. The germline V gene encodes CDR1 LGHDT and CDR2 YNNKEL (reference sequence). This CDR3 comprises 19 residues. CDR3: CASSPRSLLAGANTGELFF. CDR3 bases: TGTGCCAGCAGCCCGCGAAGTCTCCTGGCGGGAGCGAACACCGGGGAGCTGTTTTTT.

This clone was counted a single time. V is TRBV6-1 and J is TRBJ1-3, with D possibly matching TRBD1 (6 bases). Per the germline V gene, CDR1 is MNHNS and CDR2 is SASEGT. Trimming took off 2 bases at V and 4 bases at J, with 15 bases between the two ends. This CDR3 contains 16 residues. CDR3 region: CASSERGGTGGNTIYF. The CDR3 DNA reads as TGTGCCAGCAGTGAAAGGGGGGGTACGGGAGGAAACACCATATATTTT.

The CDR3 reads CASGRHKNTEAFF. In nucleotides, the CDR3 is TGTGCTAGTGGTCGACACAAGAACACTGAAGCTTTCTTT. The V gene is TRBV12-5, the J gene TRBJ1-1; D gene ambiguous. Between the trimmed V and J ends, which lost 5 bases and 1 base, there was a span of 8 bases. Germline-derived CDR1 and CDR2 are LGHNT and FRNRAP. The CDR3 is 13 amino acids.

This clone was picked up one time. CDR3 DNA: TGTGCCAGCAGTGATCGCGGGAGGGCCAATGAGCAGTTCTTC. Residues: CASSDRGRANEQFF. The chain has TRBV2 and TRBJ2-1, with 9 bases matching TRBD2. This CDR3 region has 14 residues. V was clipped by 3 bases and J by 6 bases; unmatched bases: 3. Germline-derived CDR1 and CDR2 are SNHLY and FYNNEI.

This sequence joins TRBV13 and TRBJ2-3; 9 nucleotides line up with TRBD2. Germline CDR1 is PRHDT and CDR2 is FYEKMQ (reference sequence). The CDR3 has 18 amino acids. V gave up 6 bases and J gave up 2 bases; unmatched junction bases: 15. The chain's CDR3 is CASSSHWVAGVVTDTQYF. The DNA for the CDR3 is TGTGCCAGCAGTTCCCATTGGGTAGCGGGAGTTGTCACAGATACGCAGTATTTT. Together with reference TRBV13 and TRBJ2-3, the CDR3 gives the full variable domain: AAGVIQSPRHLIKEKRETATLKCYPIPRHDTVYWYQQGPGQDPQFLISFYEKMQSDKGSIPDRFSAQQFSDYHSELNMSSLELGDSALYFCASSSHWVAGVVTDTQYFGPGTRLTVL.

The genes are TRBV30 and TRBJ2-4, with 10 bases lining up with TRBD2. Trimming at V came to 8 bases and at J to 0 bases, leaving 10 bases not matched to a gene. Germline-derived CDR1 and CDR2 are GTSNPN and SVGIG (reference sequence). The CDR3 is 16 residues long. CDR3 amino acids: CARDSGRTQAKNIQYF. CDR3 nucleotides: TGTGCCAGAGATAGCGGGAGGACCCAAGCCAAAAACATTCAGTACTTC.

This chain links TRBV5-1 with TRBJ2-1, with 8 positions matching TRBD1. Germline assignment: CDR1 SGHRS and CDR2 YFSETQ. The CDR3 totals 15 residues. The V gene end was trimmed by 1 base and the J gene end by 3 bases; junction bases not matched to a gene: 3. CDR3 sequence (DNA): TGCGCCAGCAGCTTGTCCGGACAGGGCTACAATGAGCAGTTCTTC. This sequence encodes CASSLSGQGYNEQFF.

This sequence joins TRBV11-2 and TRBJ1-5, with TRBD1 matching 9 bases. V shed 5 bases and J 7 bases; nucleotides not matched to a gene: 9. Germline V gives CDR1 SGHAT, CDR2 FQNNGV. The CDR3 spans 15 residues. The CDR3 coding sequence is TGTGCCAGCAGCGAAGACAGGGGGTTAGTGCAGCCCCAGCATTTT. Translated, it gives CASSEDRGLVQPQHF.

This clone was seen more than once but under ten times. The chain joins TRBV7-9 to TRBJ2-7; 9 bases map to TRBD2. Germline V gene lookup returns CDR1 SEHNR and CDR2 FQNEAQ (reference sequence). Trimming removed 4 bases from V and 4 bases from J; junction bases left unmatched: 11. CDR3 size: 16 residues. The CDR3 region is CASSYGRGLAYYEQYF. The CDR3 bases are TGTGCCAGCAGCTACGGGAGAGGACTAGCGTATTACGAGCAGTACTTC.

The rearrangement uses TRBV4-1 and TRBJ1-4, with D perhaps TRBD1 (5 bases). Germline CDR1 and CDR2: MGHRA and YSYEKL. Trimming took 1 base from V and 4 from J, leaving 13 bases between them. This CDR3 spans 16 amino acids. Here the CDR3 DNA reads TGCGCCAGCAGCCAAGCCGGTGGGGGGATTAATGAAAAACTGTTTTTT. Translation: CASSQAGGGINEKLFF.

The chain employs TRBV29-1 and TRBJ1-1, with D perhaps TRBD1 (5 bases). The CDR3 extends over 13 amino acids. Germline V gives CDR1 SQVTM, CDR2 ANQGSEA. V shed 5 bases and J shed 12 bases, with 22 bases lying between them. CDR3 protein: CSVRQGTTRMTFF. CDR3 coding DNA: TGCAGCGTTCGTCAGGGAACAACCAGAATGACTTTCTTT. The variable domain in full, completed from reference TRBV29-1 and TRBJ1-1, reads SAVISQKPSRDICQRGTSLTIQCQVDSQVTMMFWYRQQPGQSLTLIATANQGSEATYESGFVIDKFPISRPNLTFSTLTVSNMSPEDSSIYLCSVRQGTTRMTFFGQGTRLTVV.

The rearrangement links TRBV29-1 to TRBJ2-3; 9 bases line up with TRBD2. CDR3 length: 15 amino acids. After removal of 3 bases from V and 2 bases from J, the junction contained 6 bases not matched to a gene. In germline, CDR1 is SQVTM, CDR2 ANQGSEA. CDR3 nucleotides: TGCAGCGTTGACAAGCGGGAGGCGTACACAGATACGCAGTATTTT. This codes for CSVDKREAYTDTQYF.

This rearrangement joins TRBV19 to TRBJ1-5, with D possibly matching TRBD1 (6 bases). From germline, CDR1 is LNHDA and CDR2 SQIVND (reference sequence). Trimming shortened V by 5 bases and J by 1 base, and 21 bases separated the two germline ends. This CDR3 spans 18 amino acids. Written as DNA, the CDR3 is TGTGCCAGTAGTCCCCGGGAAGGGGGAGTGTGGAGCAATCAGCCCCAGCATTTT. Amino acid sequence: CASSPREGGVWSNQPQHF.

V gene TRBV3-1 (or the pseudogene TRBV3-2) combines with J gene TRBJ2-2, with D perhaps matching TRBD1 (5 bases). The germline gives CDR1 LGHDT, CDR2 YNNKEL (reference sequence). The CDR3 consists of 17 residues. V lost 3 bases, J lost 6 bases, and 20 bases lay in between. The CDR3 coding sequence is TGTGCCAGCAGCCATTATTCCCAGGGAATTGTCGCCGGGGAGCTGTTTTTT. Translated, it gives CASSHYSQGIVAGELFF.

The rearrangement uses TRBV11-2 and TRBJ2-1; 14 bases map to TRBD2. Germline V gives CDR1 SGHAT, CDR2 FQNNGV. CDR3 size: 17 residues. V dropped 1 base and J dropped 10; count of bases not matched to a gene: 9. CDR3 residues: CASSLVGGLAGVGEQFF. CDR3 DNA sequence: TGTGCCAGCAGCTTAGTTGGGGGACTAGCGGGAGTTGGGGAGCAGTTCTTC.

This chain links TRBV19 with TRBJ1-5; D remains ambiguous. Per the germline V gene, CDR1 is LNHDA and CDR2 is SQIVND (reference sequence). V was clipped by 2 bases and J by 0 bases, with 8 bases between them. CDR3 size: 15 residues. In nucleotides, the CDR3 is TGTGCCAGTAGTATACAGGTGAATAGCAATCAGCCCCAGCATTTT. Translation: CASSIQVNSNQPQHF.

The chain employs TRBV30 and TRBJ1-4; 8 bases line up with TRBD1. Germline CDR1 reads GTSNPN; CDR2 reads SVGIG (reference sequence). The J segment lost 10 bases and the V segment lost 0 bases, leaving 7 bases of the junction unmatched. The CDR3 totals 14 residues. CDR3 loop: CAWSVSGQGIKLFF. The CDR3 DNA reads as TGTGCCTGGAGTGTATCCGGACAGGGTATAAAACTGTTTTTT. Drawing the rest from reference TRBV30 and TRBJ1-4, the complete variable domain is SQTIHQWPATLVQPVGSPLSLECTVEGTSNPNLYWYRQAAGRGLQLLFYSVGIGQISSEVPQNLSASRPQDRQFILSSKKLLLSDSGFYLCAWSVSGQGIKLFFGSGTQLSVL.